This TCR beta chain was documented in a study of T cell clones after liver transplantation. This clone ranks as large. Its antigen is not identified. Clones were sequenced by immunoSEQ multiplex PCR, and TCRdb holds only the in-frame ones, with some missing. The table includes about 4,800 clones, over 40% detected once. CDR1 WSHSY and CDR2 SAAADI come from the germline V gene. V dropped 3 bases and J dropped 1 base, with 7 bases sitting between them. This CDR3 has 13 amino acids. Sequencing of dividing CFSE-low cells from the MLR defined alloreactive TCRbeta sequences. The V and J genes are TRBV10-2 and TRBJ2-7; no clear D. The sequenced sample consisted of CD4+ T cells from cultured PBMCs. This clonotype was sampled from a human patient who received a liver transplant. Some T cells could come from the graft donor. CDR3 protein: CASSDVRSYEQYF. In DNA, the CDR3 is TGCGCCAGCAGTGACGTCAGATCCTACGAGCAGTACTTC.